The 13 T cell receptor beta chains below all came from one sample that was sequenced in a study of T cells in Graves' hyperthyroidism and ophthalmopathy. What was amplified from RNA transcripts were TCR beta CDR3 regions. The HTBI set primed first-round TCR CDR3 RT-PCR. TCRdb called the multiplex PCR reads again in MiXCR, with one record for every CDR3 protein. The sample records around 500,000 distinct CDR3 sequences, less than 25% being singletons. The sequencing input was blood. The receptors were sampled from a woman aged 70-85 years with Graves' ophthalmopathy.

The CDR3 spells CASGLDGGPNEKLFF. The DNA for the CDR3 is TGTGCTAGTGGTTTGGACGGGGGACCTAATGAAAAACTGTTTTTT. The rearrangement links TRBV12-5 to TRBJ1-4, with a weak D call TRBD1 (5 bases). This CDR3 has 15 amino acids. The ends were cut back, 1 base at V and 3 bases at J, with 9 bases in the middle. Germline lookup yields CDR1 LGHNT and CDR2 FRNRAP. Combining the CDR3 with reference TRBV12-5 and TRBJ1-4 gives the whole variable domain DARVTQTPRHKVTEMGQEVTMRCQPILGHNTVFWYRQTMMQGLELLAYFRNRAPLDDSGMPKDRFSAEMPDATLATLKIQPSEPRDSAVYFCASGLDGGPNEKLFFGSGTQLSVL.

The rearrangement links TRBV12-3 or TRBV12-4 to TRBJ2-1; D unclear. Trimming cost V 5 bases and J 0 bases, with 8 bases left between them. The CDR3 contains 14 residues. As DNA, the CDR3 is TGTGCCAGCAGTATGGATAGCTCCTACAATGAGCAGTTCTTC. This sequence encodes CASSMDSSYNEQFF.

There are a few counts of this clonotype. The rearrangement joins TRBV7-2 to TRBJ2-7, with 7 bases that match TRBD2. V dropped 5 bases and J dropped 3; count of bases not matched to a gene: 7. The CDR3 has 14 residues. Germline V gene lookup returns CDR1 SGHTA and CDR2 FQGNSA. CDR3 nucleotides: TGTGCCAGCAGCCTAAGGGCGGGAGACTACGAGCAGTACTTC. It yields the protein CASSLRAGDYEQYF.

This clonotype has ten or more counts. This sequence joins TRBV12-3 or TRBV12-4 and TRBJ2-1, with no clear D. CDR3 length equals 12 residues. Trimming cost V 0 bases and J 9 bases, with 6 bases left between them. The DNA of the CDR3 is TGTGCCAGCAGTTTAGCCGTAGGTGAGCAGTTCTTC. Protein product: CASSLAVGEQFF.

At least ten counts were recorded for this clonotype. This chain connects TRBV28 to TRBJ1-1; TRBD1 matches at 12 bases. This CDR3 has 19 amino acids. Germline loops: CDR1 MDHEN, CDR2 SYDVKM. V lost 4 bases, J lost 3 bases, and 15 bases stayed unmatched. The CDR3 here is CASSSSASRDRGRDTEAFF. For the CDR3, the DNA is TGTGCCAGCAGTTCCTCTGCGTCCCGGGACAGGGGGCGGGACACTGAAGCTTTCTTT.

This clonotype showed up just a few times. J is TRBJ1-2 and V is TRBV2; TRBD1 matches at 7 bases. After removal of 0 bases from V and 4 bases from J, the junction contained 2 bases not matched to a gene. The CDR3 sequence is 14 residues long. The germline gives CDR1 SNHLY, CDR2 FYNNEI. The CDR3 loop is CASSEARGTYGYTF. CDR3 DNA: TGTGCCAGCAGTGAAGCCAGGGGGACCTATGGCTACACCTTC.

V gene TRBV4-1 combines with J gene TRBJ2-2; maybe TRBD1 (5 bases). From germline, CDR1 is MGHRA and CDR2 YSYEKL. This CDR3 comprises 17 residues. V was clipped by 0 bases and J by 0 bases, with 11 bases between them. The chain's CDR3 is CASSQDLGHSNTGELFF. CDR3 DNA: TGCGCCAGCAGCCAAGATCTAGGACATTCGAACACCGGGGAGCTGTTTTTT.

The chain has TRBV18 and TRBJ2-3; weak D call: TRBD1 (5 bases). Trimming left V 5 bases short and J 0 bases short, with 9 bases between. The CDR3 loop spans 14 amino acids. In germline, CDR1 is KGHSH, CDR2 LQKENI. Here the CDR3 reads CASSSQASTDTQYF. CDR3 nucleotides: TGTGCCAGCTCATCACAGGCTAGCACAGATACGCAGTATTTT. Combining the CDR3 with reference TRBV18 and TRBJ2-3 gives the whole variable domain NAGVMQNPRHLVRRRGQEARLRCSPMKGHSHVYWYRQLPEEGLKFMVYLQKENIIDESGMPKERFSAEFPKEGPSILRIQQVVRGDSAAYFCASSSQASTDTQYFGPGTRLTVL.

V is TRBV27 and J is TRBJ2-7, with D perhaps matching TRBD1 (6 bases). Germline CDR1 and CDR2: MNHEY and SMNVEV (reference sequence). This CDR3 spans 14 amino acids. Trimming pared 4 bases from V and 3 bases from J, leaving 13 bases between. In DNA form, the CDR3 reads TGTGCCAGCAGTTCACGGGAACAGGGCTACGAGCAGTACTTC. It specifies CASSSREQGYEQYF.

The chain combines TRBV5-1 with TRBJ1-2; 7 nucleotides match TRBD1. Germline CDR1 is SGHRS and CDR2 is YFSETQ. V lost 5 bases and J lost 8; bases outside the gene matches: 9. The CDR3 runs to 13 residues. The CDR3 loop is CASRREGAPGYTF. DNA for the CDR3: TGCGCCAGCAGAAGGGAGGGGGCGCCGGGCTACACCTTC. The entire variable domain, with the rest obtained from reference TRBV5-1 and TRBJ1-2, is as follows: KAGVTQTPRYLIKTRGQQVTLSCSPISGHRSVSWYQQTPGQGLQFLFEYFSETQRNKGNFPGRFSGRQFSNSRSEMNVSTLELGDSALYLCASRREGAPGYTFGSGTRLTVV.

The chain links TRBV5-4 to TRBJ2-3; TRBD2 matches 9 bases. This CDR3 is built from 15 residues. The V segment lost 2 bases and the J segment 7 bases; nucleotides outside the gene matches: 8. Looked up from germline, CDR1 is SGHNT and CDR2 is YYREEE (reference sequence). CDR3 loop: CASSLSGAGGHTQYF. The CDR3 DNA follows: TGTGCCAGCAGCTTAAGCGGGGCGGGAGGGCATACGCAGTATTTT.

This clonotype was observed many times. The gene calls are TRBV30 and TRBJ1-1; unclear D gene. Germline values: CDR1 GTSNPN, CDR2 SVGIG (reference sequence). The CDR3 consists of 11 residues. The ends were cut back, 4 bases at V and 0 bases at J, with 3 bases in the middle. CDR3 amino acids: CAWNLNTEAFF. The CDR3 bases are TGTGCCTGGAACTTGAACACTGAAGCTTTCTTT.

This clonotype turned up a few times. The gene calls are TRBV7-2 and TRBJ2-2, with D perhaps matching TRBD2 (6 bases). The CDR3 extends over 15 amino acids. CDR1 is SGHTA and CDR2 is FQGNSA in the germline V gene. Trimming left V 5 bases short and J 5 bases short, with 15 bases between. CDR3 sequence reads: CASSDSTGGTGELFF. DNA of the CDR3: TGTGCCAGCAGCGACTCCACCGGGGGAACCGGGGAGCTGTTTTTT.